These 9 T cell receptor beta chains came from one sample sequenced in a study of blood T cell repertoires in COVID-19. The table came from immunoSEQ multiplex PCR; TCRdb's copy has only in-frame clones and leaves some out. Of nearly 110,000 clones in the sample, around 89% were seen once. Sequenced input: peripheral blood. All receptors come from a man over 45 with active or convalescent COVID-19.

The chain joins TRBV10-3 to TRBJ2-7; 8 nucleotides match TRBD1. Germline V CDR1 and CDR2: ENHRY, SYGVKD. The junction had 4 bases not matched to a gene; V was cut back by 6 bases and J by 0 bases. The CDR3 loop spans 14 amino acids. The CDR3 spells CAIRGGQGSYEQYF. In DNA, the CDR3 is TGTGCCATCAGAGGAGGACAGGGCTCCTACGAGCAGTACTTC.

This clone occurred once. CDR3 sequence reads: CATSEREPSYEQYF. Here the CDR3 DNA reads TGTGCCACCAGTGAGAGGGAGCCATCCTACGAGCAGTACTTC. J is TRBJ2-7 and V is TRBV24-1; possibly TRBD2 for D (5 bases). Trimming removed 4 bases from V and 1 base from J, with 10 bases in between. This CDR3 spans 14 amino acids. Germline-derived CDR1 and CDR2 are KGHDR and SFDVKD.

The V and J genes are TRBV27 and TRBJ2-7, with 7 bases that match TRBD1. Germline lookup yields CDR1 MNHEY and CDR2 SMNVEV (reference sequence). This CDR3 is 14 amino acids long. The J segment lost 3 bases and the V segment lost 6 bases, leaving 8 bases of the junction unmatched. CDR3 DNA sequence: TGTGCCAGCAGGCTTCGTCGGGACAGCTACGAGCAGTACTTC. Protein: CASRLRRDSYEQYF.

This sequence joins TRBV5-6 and TRBJ1-3; D might be TRBD1 (5 bases). CDR3 length: 14 amino acids. V was trimmed by 4 bases and J by 4 bases, leaving 12 bases between them. Per germline, CDR1 SGHDT and CDR2 YYEEEE. CDR3 DNA sequence: TGTGCCAGCAGCCCCAGGGTTGCCGGAAACACCATATATTTT. It yields the protein CASSPRVAGNTIYF.

The V gene is TRBV11-2, the J gene TRBJ2-3; no reliable D call. The V end was cut by 1 base, the J end by 6 bases, with 5 bases between. Germline V lookup: CDR1 SGHAT, CDR2 FQNNGV. The CDR3 extends over 12 amino acids. CDR3 loop: CASSLVGDTQYF. CDR3 nucleotides: TGTGCCAGCAGCTTAGTCGGGGATACGCAGTATTTT.

The V and J genes are TRBV18 and TRBJ1-4; TRBD1 agrees at 9 bases. V lost 5 bases, J lost 7 bases, and 2 bases stayed unmatched. Germline lookup yields CDR1 KGHSH and CDR2 LQKENI. The CDR3 extends over 13 amino acids. The DNA for the CDR3 is TGTGCCAGCTCAACAGGGGGCGGTGAAAAACTGTTTTTT. Protein sequence: CASSTGGGEKLFF.

The V and J genes are TRBV24-1 and TRBJ1-1; 7 positions agree with TRBD1. V shed 5 bases, J shed 1 base, and the junction held 3 bases outside the gene matches. Germline V gene lookup returns CDR1 KGHDR and CDR2 SFDVKD. The CDR3 covers 14 residues. CDR3: CATSGGQENTEAFF. CDR3 sequence (DNA): TGTGCCACCAGTGGCGGACAGGAGAACACTGAAGCTTTCTTT.

The chain joins TRBV9 to TRBJ2-6, with 9 positions matching TRBD2. The junction had 14 bases not matched to a gene; V was cut back by 4 bases and J by 6 bases. Germline CDR1 SGDLS, CDR2 YYNGEE. The CDR3 has 18 residues. CDR3 DNA: TGTGCCAGCAGCTCCGGGCCTAGCGGGGCCCCTAAGGCCAACGTCCTGACTTTC. It is translated as CASSSGPSGAPKANVLTF.

The chain joins TRBV6-5 to TRBJ1-2, with 7 bases that match TRBD1. This CDR3 spans 16 amino acids. Per germline, CDR1 MNHEY and CDR2 SVGAGI. V trimming: 0 bases; J trimming: 4 bases; junction bases outside the gene matches: 8. DNA for the CDR3: TGTGCCAGCAGTTACTCTGGACAGGCTCCGATCTATGGCTACACCTTC. Amino acids: CASSYSGQAPIYGYTF.